Listed here are 29 T cell receptor beta chains from one sample, sequenced in a study of blood T cell repertoires in COVID-19. The protocol was immunoSEQ multiplex PCR, while the TCRdb copy is restricted to in-frame clones and leaves out a portion. This sample has about 310,000 clones, with roughly 90% found just once. The sequencing input was PBMCs or T cells enriched from blood (not recorded which). Source of these receptors: a woman aged 40 to 50 who had recovered from COVID-19.

In this sample, this clone turned up a few times. The chain is built from TRBV6-2 or TRBV6-3 and TRBJ1-1, with D maybe TRBD1 (5 bases). V lost 7 bases, J lost 0 bases, and 21 bases lay in between. CDR3 length: 17 residues. In germline, CDR1 is MNHEY, CDR2 SVGEGT. The CDR3 sequence is CASTPWSPGLLNTEAFF. The CDR3 DNA reads TGTGCCAGCACCCCCTGGTCCCCGGGACTCCTGAACACTGAAGCTTTCTTT.

This chain joins TRBV25-1 and TRBJ2-7; perhaps TRBD2 as D (6 bases). V was clipped by 2 bases and J by 3 bases, with 14 bases between them. The CDR3 contains 15 residues. Looked up from germline, CDR1 is MGHDK and CDR2 is SYGVNS. CDR3 residues: CASSEGGSGFYEQYF. For the CDR3, the DNA is TGTGCCAGCAGTGAAGGTGGTAGCGGATTCTACGAGCAGTACTTC.

The chain uses TRBV5-4 and TRBJ2-5; a possible D gene is TRBD2 (5 bases). The V gene's germline CDR1 is SGHNT and CDR2 YYREEE (reference sequence). The length of the CDR3 is 15 residues. V dropped 4 bases and J dropped 4 bases, with 17 bases sitting between them. This chain's CDR3 is CASSNDPGTAETQYF. The CDR3 nucleotides read TGTGCCAGCAGCAATGACCCGGGAACCGCAGAGACCCAGTACTTC. Full variable domain (remainder filled in from reference TRBV5-4 and TRBJ2-5): ETGVTQSPTHLIKTRGQQVTLRCSSQSGHNTVSWYQQALGQGPQFIFQYYREEENGRGNFPPRFSGLQFPNYSSELNVNALELDDSALYLCASSNDPGTAETQYFGPGTRLLVL.

This chain links TRBV5-5 with TRBJ2-2; no reliable D call. Trimming left V 4 bases short and J 3 bases short, with 10 bases between. The germline V gene encodes CDR1 SGHKS and CDR2 YYEKEE (reference sequence). This CDR3 contains 14 residues. CDR3 bases: TGTGCCAGCAGCCCCTACTTGGACACCGGGGAGCTGTTTTTT. This sequence encodes CASSPYLDTGELFF.

V and J are TRBV5-6 and TRBJ1-2; unclear D gene. The CDR3 length is 14 residues. CDR1 and CDR2 from the germline V gene are SGHDT and YYEEEE. Trimming took 4 bases from V and 4 from J, leaving 14 bases between them. The CDR3 loop is CASSPRGASYGYTF. CDR3 nucleotide sequence: TGTGCCAGCAGCCCGCGGGGTGCGTCCTATGGCTACACCTTC.

The chain joins TRBV19 to TRBJ2-2, with D maybe TRBD1 (5 bases). Trimming cost V 3 bases and J 2 bases, with 7 bases left between them. The CDR3 is 14 residues long. In germline, CDR1 is LNHDA, CDR2 SQIVND (reference sequence). The CDR3 protein is CASSMGPNTGELFF. In nucleotides, the CDR3 is TGTGCCAGTAGTATGGGGCCTAACACCGGGGAGCTGTTTTTT.

This chain joins TRBV3-1 (or the pseudogene TRBV3-2) and TRBJ2-5, with 9 bases aligning to TRBD2. V shed 5 bases and J 5 bases; nucleotides not matched to a gene: 9. This CDR3 region has 15 residues. Germline loops: CDR1 LGHDT, CDR2 YNNKEL (reference sequence). The CDR3 coding sequence is TGTGCCAGCAGCATTTACGGGACTAGCATCGAGACCCAGTACTTC. Its protein is CASSIYGTSIETQYF.

The chain uses TRBV11-3 and TRBJ2-7, with D unresolved. The CDR3 runs 12 residues. Germline CDR1 and CDR2: SGHNT and YENEEA. V was pared by 7 bases and J by 1 base, with 8 bases between. The CDR3 protein is CASTRGSYEQYF. In DNA, the CDR3 is TGTGCCAGCACCCGAGGATCCTACGAGCAGTACTTC.

This sequence joins TRBV30 and TRBJ2-1, with 10 bases lining up with TRBD2. This CDR3 is 20 amino acids long. Germline lookup yields CDR1 GTSNPN and CDR2 SVGIG (reference sequence). Unmatched junction bases numbered 14, after V lost 0 bases and J lost 0 bases. CDR3 nucleotide sequence: TGTGCCTGGAGTGTACGATGGGCTAGCGGGGGTCCAAGCTCCTACAATGAGCAGTTCTTC. Amino acids: CAWSVRWASGGPSSYNEQFF.

This clone was seen a handful of times. V gene TRBV4-3 combines with J gene TRBJ2-1; 9 positions agree with TRBD2. After removal of 4 bases from V and 4 bases from J, the junction contained 5 bases not matched to a gene. The germline V gene encodes CDR1 LGHNA and CDR2 YSLEER. This CDR3 is built from 15 residues. The CDR3: CASSLRLAEYNEQFF. The CDR3 DNA reads TGCGCCAGCAGCCTTCGACTAGCGGAATACAATGAGCAGTTCTTC.

The chain links TRBV29-1 to TRBJ1-1; D may be TRBD1 (5 bases). The CDR3 loop spans 12 amino acids. The germline gives CDR1 SQVTM, CDR2 ANQGSEA. Trimming removed 3 bases at V and 6 bases at J, with 11 bases between. The CDR3 sequence: CSVDKGRPEAFF. In DNA, the CDR3 is TGCAGCGTTGATAAGGGGAGGCCTGAAGCTTTCTTT.

V and J are TRBV28 and TRBJ1-4; 9 positions match TRBD1. This CDR3 has 16 amino acids. The germline gives CDR1 MDHEN, CDR2 SYDVKM. V was clipped by 5 bases and J by 5 bases; unmatched bases: 9. CDR3 amino acids: CASSPQGAKENEKLFF. The CDR3 bases are TGTGCCAGCAGTCCACAGGGGGCCAAGGAGAATGAAAAACTGTTTTTT. The complete variable domain, with remaining parts taken from reference TRBV28 and TRBJ1-4, reads DVKVTQSSRYLVKRTGEKVFLECVQDMDHENMFWYRQDPGLGLRLIYFSYDVKMKEKGDIPEGYSVSREKKERFSLILESASTNQTSMYLCASSPQGAKENEKLFFGSGTQLSVL.

The genes are TRBV19 and TRBJ1-3; TRBD1 matches 7 bases. J lost 9 bases, V lost 9 bases, and 20 bases had no gene match. Germline values: CDR1 LNHDA, CDR2 SQIVND (reference sequence). The CDR3 is made up of 16 amino acids. CDR3 bases: TGTGCCAGCCGGACAGGTTTTTCCTACTCTGGAGGCACCATATATTTT. Translating it yields CASRTGFSYSGGTIYF. The variable domain in full, completed from reference TRBV19 and TRBJ1-3, reads DGGITQSPKYLFRKEGQNVTLSCEQNLNHDAMYWYRQDPGQGLRLIYYSQIVNDFQKGDIAEGYSVSREKKESFPLTVTSAQKNPTAFYLCASRTGFSYSGGTIYFGEGSWLTVV.

The chain has TRBV18 and TRBJ2-7, with TRBD2 matching 10 bases. J lost 2 bases, V lost 3 bases, and 4 bases had no gene match. Germline V CDR1 and CDR2: KGHSH, LQKENI. This CDR3 contains 15 residues. CDR3 sequence reads: CASSPSGGRTYEQYF. The CDR3 region has the DNA TGTGCCAGCTCACCTAGCGGGGGGCGAACCTACGAGCAGTACTTC.

The chain recombines TRBV9 with TRBJ1-6; no clear D. Germline lookup yields CDR1 SGDLS and CDR2 YYNGEE. V was cut by 0 bases and J by 1 base, with 5 bases left in between. The length of the CDR3 is 15 residues. The CDR3 DNA reads TGTGCCAGCAGCGTAGCGGGTTCCTATAATTCACCCCTCCACTTT. Encoded protein: CASSVAGSYNSPLHF.

The V gene is TRBV18, the J gene TRBJ1-1; 7 bases line up with TRBD1. This CDR3 spans 16 amino acids. With V trimmed by 4 bases and J by 4 bases, 12 bases remained unmatched. CDR1 is KGHSH and CDR2 is LQKENI in the germline V gene. As DNA, the CDR3 is TGTGCCAGCTCACTATCGATAGGACAGGCGGGCACTGAAGCTTTCTTT. The encoded protein is CASSLSIGQAGTEAFF.

J is TRBJ1-3 and V is TRBV15; 9 nucleotides line up with TRBD1. Germline values: CDR1 LNHNV, CDR2 YYDKDF (reference sequence). With V trimmed by 0 bases and J by 4 bases, 4 bases remained unmatched. The CDR3 is 16 residues long. CDR3 sequence: CATSREGQGGGNTIYF. The CDR3 region has the DNA TGTGCCACCAGCAGAGAGGGACAGGGAGGAGGAAACACCATATATTTT.

The gene calls are TRBV27 and TRBJ2-7; 8 bases fit TRBD2. In germline, CDR1 is MNHEY, CDR2 SMNVEV (reference sequence). This CDR3 has 20 amino acids. Germline trimming cut 4 bases from V and 0 bases from J; bases unmatched to any gene: 20. CDR3 residues: CASSSGIKGLAGASSYEQYF. CDR3 DNA: TGTGCCAGCAGTTCGGGAATTAAGGGTCTAGCGGGCGCAAGCTCCTACGAGCAGTACTTC.

This chain uses TRBV7-4 with TRBJ1-3; no definite D call. The germline gives CDR1 SGHVT, CDR2 SQSDAQ. CDR3 length: 15 residues. The V end was cut by 3 bases, the J end by 0 bases, with 9 bases between. The CDR3 is CASSFGQVSGNTIYF. As DNA, the CDR3 is TGTGCCAGCAGCTTTGGGCAGGTCTCTGGAAACACCATATATTTT.

This clone showed up just once. The gene calls are TRBV4-3 and TRBJ2-5, with 12 bases matching TRBD2. The CDR3 runs to 17 residues. Looked up from germline, CDR1 is LGHNA and CDR2 is YSLEER. J gave up 0 bases and V 2 bases, and 4 bases lay outside the gene matches. This CDR3 is CASSQKLAGGHQETQYF. The CDR3 bases are TGCGCCAGCAGCCAAAAACTAGCGGGGGGACACCAAGAGACCCAGTACTTC.

The chain employs TRBV7-9 and TRBJ1-2; D possibly corresponds to TRBD1 (5 bases). V lost 3 bases, J lost 9 bases, and 17 bases lay in between. The length of the CDR3 is 14 residues. The germline CDR1 and CDR2 sequences are SEHNR and FQNEAQ (reference sequence). In nucleotides, the CDR3 is TGTGCCAGCAGCTTCCCCGCAGGGTTGAGTAGCTACACCTTC. Its translation: CASSFPAGLSSYTF.

The genes are TRBV6-1 and TRBJ1-5; D ambiguous. CDR3 length: 15 residues. Germline CDR1 MNHNS, CDR2 SASEGT. V was pared by 0 bases and J by 6 bases, with 12 bases between. CDR3 in amino acids: CASSEARGKGQPQHF. The CDR3 DNA follows: TGTGCCAGCAGTGAAGCACGGGGTAAGGGTCAGCCCCAGCATTTT.

This chain connects TRBV7-2 to TRBJ1-1; D is perhaps TRBD1 (5 bases). V gave up 4 bases and J gave up 0 bases, with 6 bases separating them. CDR3 size: 13 residues. Germline V CDR1 and CDR2: SGHTA, FQGNSA. The CDR3 loop is CASSYRLNTEAFF. CDR3 DNA sequence: TGTGCCAGCAGCTACAGGCTGAACACTGAAGCTTTCTTT.

The chain couples TRBV6-5 to TRBJ1-5; 7 bases line up with TRBD1. Unmatched junction bases numbered 5, after V lost 6 bases and J lost 3 bases. CDR1 and CDR2 from the germline V gene are MNHEY and SVGAGI. The CDR3 sequence is 14 residues long. CDR3 bases: TGTGCCAGCAGCCCGGGACAGTCCAATCAGCCCCAGCATTTT. It specifies CASSPGQSNQPQHF.

The gene calls are TRBV18 and TRBJ2-1; 12 nucleotides align to TRBD2. The CDR3 spans 15 residues. The J segment lost 10 bases and the V segment lost 5 bases, leaving 9 bases of the junction unmatched. The germline CDR1 and CDR2 sequences are KGHSH and LQKENI. The CDR3 here is CASSELAGGRGEQFF. The DNA for the CDR3 is TGTGCCAGCTCAGAACTAGCGGGGGGTAGAGGAGAGCAGTTCTTC.

This clone was detected only a few times. The rearrangement uses TRBV30 and TRBJ2-1; 8 positions match TRBD2. The CDR3 runs 16 residues. V lost 3 bases, J lost 0 bases, and 7 bases stayed unmatched. Germline values: CDR1 GTSNPN, CDR2 SVGIG (reference sequence). The CDR3 region is CAWRIGRASSYNEQFF. The CDR3, as DNA: TGTGCCTGGAGAATCGGGAGGGCCTCCTCCTACAATGAGCAGTTCTTC.

The chain employs TRBV5-5 and TRBJ2-7, with D possibly matching TRBD1 (5 bases). The germline V gene encodes CDR1 SGHKS and CDR2 YYEKEE (reference sequence). The CDR3 length is 14 residues. Between the trimmed V and J ends, which lost 4 bases and 4 bases, there was a span of 15 bases. CDR3 sequence: CASSPAVRDYEQYF. The CDR3 DNA is TGTGCCAGCAGCCCCGCGGTCAGGGATTACGAGCAGTACTTC. Drawing the rest from reference TRBV5-5 and TRBJ2-7, the complete variable domain is DAGVTQSPTHLIKTRGQQVTLRCSPISGHKSVSWYQQVLGQGPQFIFQYYEKEERGRGNFPDRFSARQFPNYSSELNVNALLLGDSALYLCASSPAVRDYEQYFGPGTRLTVT.

The V call is TRBV9, the J call TRBJ2-7; 8 nucleotides line up with TRBD1. Trimming at V came to 1 base and at J to 5 bases, leaving 11 bases not matched to a gene. CDR1 and CDR2 from the germline V gene are SGDLS and YYNGEE. The CDR3 extends over 16 amino acids. The CDR3 loop reads CASSVSGQGPMNEQYF. DNA of the CDR3: TGTGCCAGCAGCGTATCTGGACAGGGCCCGATGAACGAGCAGTACTTC.

This sequence joins TRBV24-1 and TRBJ1-2; 9 bases match TRBD1. Trimming at V came to 4 bases and at J to 4 bases, leaving 0 bases not matched to a gene. The CDR3 is 13 residues long. CDR1 and CDR2 (germline): KGHDR, SFDVKD. DNA for the CDR3: TGTGCCACCAGTGAGGACAGGGGCTATGGCTACACCTTC. Residues: CATSEDRGYGYTF.